The 10 T cell receptor beta chains below all came from one sample that was sequenced in a study of T cells after yellow fever vaccination. Each CDR3 protein is one row after TCRdb ran MiXCR on the 5' RACE reads. The table shows some 290,000 distinct CDR3 sequences, with around 10% occurring only once. The sequenced sample was CD4+ T cells sorted from PBMCs, obtained 45 days after the yellow fever booster vaccination. The origin of the receptors is a man aged 18 to 30 who received the YFV17D yellow fever vaccine.

In this sample, this clonotype turned up a few times. The rearrangement links TRBV6-5 to TRBJ1-2; the match to TRBD1 covers 9 bases. J lost 7 bases, V lost 8 bases, and 8 bases had no gene match. This CDR3 spans 13 amino acids. The germline V gene encodes CDR1 MNHEY and CDR2 SVGAGI. DNA for the CDR3: TGTGCCAGCGCCATTGGGACAGGGAGTGGCTACACCTTC. It codes for CASAIGTGSGYTF.

The chain carries TRBV20-1 and TRBJ2-7; TRBD1 matches 7 bases. CDR1 DFQATT and CDR2 SNEGSKA come from the germline V gene (reference sequence). The V and J ends lost 6 bases and 2 bases, in that order; junction bases with no gene match: 4. This CDR3 is built from 12 residues. In DNA, the CDR3 is TGCAGTGCCCCGGACAGGCCCTACGAGCAGTACTTC. The encoded protein is CSAPDRPYEQYF.

This clonotype was observed at least ten times. The rearrangement joins TRBV11-3 to TRBJ2-5; no clear D gene. The germline gives CDR1 SGHNT, CDR2 YENEEA. CDR3 length: 12 amino acids. V was trimmed by 4 bases and J by 1 base, leaving 4 bases between them. CDR3 amino acids: CASSSRQETQYF. CDR3 in DNA: TGTGCCAGCAGCTCCCGCCAAGAGACCCAGTACTTC.

This clonotype has a count of ten or more. The chain employs TRBV4-3 and TRBJ2-5; D is possibly TRBD1 or TRBD2 (5 bases each). CDR3 length: 17 residues. Germline CDR1 reads LGHNA; CDR2 reads YSLEER. Trimming shortened V by 4 bases and J by 4 bases, and 22 bases separated the two germline ends. This chain's CDR3 is CASSLTGSGPGGETQYF. CDR3 nucleotides: TGCGCCAGCAGCCTTACAGGCAGCGGCCCGGGCGGAGAGACCCAGTACTTC.

This clonotype was seen a few times. The chain links TRBV27 to TRBJ1-5; possibly TRBD1 for D (6 bases). The CDR3 consists of 15 residues. The germline CDR1 and CDR2 sequences are MNHEY and SMNVEV (reference sequence). V shed 6 bases and J shed 4 bases, with 16 bases lying between them. In nucleotides, the CDR3 is TGTGCCAGCAGAGGGGGTCAGGCGGTAAATCAGCCCCAGCATTTT. It translates to CASRGGQAVNQPQHF.

This clonotype was found many times. This chain connects TRBV5-1 to TRBJ2-1; TRBD2 matches 11 bases. Per the germline V gene, CDR1 is SGHRS and CDR2 is YFSETQ. CDR3 length equals 16 residues. After removal of 0 bases from V and 4 bases from J, the junction contained 3 bases not matched to a gene. CDR3 region: CASSLEASGGYNEQFF. CDR3 DNA: TGCGCCAGCAGCTTGGAGGCTAGCGGGGGGTACAATGAGCAGTTCTTC.

This clonotype showed up just a few times. The V gene is TRBV20-1, the J gene TRBJ2-5, with D perhaps matching TRBD1 (5 bases). Trimming left V 3 bases short and J 3 bases short, with 8 bases between. CDR1 and CDR2 (germline): DFQATT, SNEGSKA (reference sequence). The CDR3 has 12 amino acids. CDR3 residues: CSASQGEETQYF. The CDR3 bases are TGCAGTGCTAGTCAAGGGGAAGAGACCCAGTACTTC.

The chain is built from TRBV6-2 or TRBV6-3 and TRBJ2-1; 11 nucleotides agree with TRBD2. The CDR3 has 15 residues. Germline values: CDR1 MNHEY, CDR2 SVGEGT. V dropped 6 bases and J dropped 7; count of bases not matched to a gene: 8. The CDR3 DNA is TGTGCCAGCAGACTAGCGGGGGCCGCTTCGAATGAGCAGTTCTTC. It codes for CASRLAGAASNEQFF.

This clonotype was counted ten times or more. The genes are TRBV9 and TRBJ1-5; 7 nucleotides match TRBD1. CDR1 SGDLS and CDR2 YYNGEE come from the germline V gene. This CDR3 has 14 amino acids. V dropped 4 bases and J dropped 1; count of bases not matched to a gene: 2. DNA for the CDR3: TGTGCCAGCAGCTCGGGACAGAGCAATCAGCCCCAGCATTTT. This codes for CASSSGQSNQPQHF.

The chain is built from TRBV7-2 and TRBJ2-1, with D tentatively TRBD2 (5 bases). Trimming removed 1 base from V and 8 bases from J, with 18 bases in between. CDR3 size: 16 residues. From germline, CDR1 is SGHTA and CDR2 FQGNSA. The CDR3 sequence: CASSLVGGGDGYEQFF. Here the CDR3 DNA reads TGTGCCAGCAGCTTAGTGGGCGGAGGAGACGGGTATGAGCAGTTCTTC.